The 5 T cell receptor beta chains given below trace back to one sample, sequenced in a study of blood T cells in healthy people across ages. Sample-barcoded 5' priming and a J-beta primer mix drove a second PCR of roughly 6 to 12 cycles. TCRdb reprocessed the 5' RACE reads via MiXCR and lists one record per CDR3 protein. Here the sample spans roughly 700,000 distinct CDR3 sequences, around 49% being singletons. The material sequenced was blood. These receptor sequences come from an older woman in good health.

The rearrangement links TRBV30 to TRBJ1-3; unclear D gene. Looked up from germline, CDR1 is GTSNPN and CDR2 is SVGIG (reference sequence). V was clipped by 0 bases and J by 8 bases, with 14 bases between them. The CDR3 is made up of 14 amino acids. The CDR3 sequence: CAWSVSRNLYTIYF. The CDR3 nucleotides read TGTGCCTGGAGTGTCTCCCGGAACCTTTACACCATATATTTT. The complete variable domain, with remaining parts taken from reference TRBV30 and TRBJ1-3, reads SQTIHQWPATLVQPVGSPLSLECTVEGTSNPNLYWYRQAAGRGLQLLFYSVGIGQISSEVPQNLSASRPQDRQFILSSKKLLLSDSGFYLCAWSVSRNLYTIYFGEGSWLTVV.

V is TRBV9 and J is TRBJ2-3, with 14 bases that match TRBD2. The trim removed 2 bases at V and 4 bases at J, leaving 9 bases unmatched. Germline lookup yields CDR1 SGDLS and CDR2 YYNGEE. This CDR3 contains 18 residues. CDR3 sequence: CASSVIPGLAGAPDTQYF. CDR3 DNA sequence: TGTGCCAGCAGCGTCATCCCGGGACTAGCGGGAGCCCCAGATACGCAGTATTTT. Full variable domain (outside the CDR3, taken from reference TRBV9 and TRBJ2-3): DSGVTQTPKHLITATGQRVTLRCSPRSGDLSVYWYQQSLDQGLQFLIQYYNGEERAKGNILERFSAQQFPDLHSELNLSSLELGDSALYFCASSVIPGLAGAPDTQYFGPGTRLTVL.

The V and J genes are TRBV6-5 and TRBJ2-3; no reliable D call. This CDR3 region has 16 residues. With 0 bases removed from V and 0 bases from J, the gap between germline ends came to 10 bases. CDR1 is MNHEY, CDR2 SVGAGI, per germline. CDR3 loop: CASSYSRSVSTDTQYF. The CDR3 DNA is TGTGCCAGCAGTTACTCGCGCAGCGTGAGCACAGATACGCAGTATTTT.

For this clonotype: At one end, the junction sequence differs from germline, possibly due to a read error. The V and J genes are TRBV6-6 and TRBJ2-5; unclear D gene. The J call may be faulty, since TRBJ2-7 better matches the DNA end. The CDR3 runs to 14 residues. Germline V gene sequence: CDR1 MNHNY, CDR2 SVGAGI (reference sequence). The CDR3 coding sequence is TGTGCCAGCAGTGACTCTCTGGAACCCTACGAGCAGTACTTC. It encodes CASSDSLEPYEQYF.

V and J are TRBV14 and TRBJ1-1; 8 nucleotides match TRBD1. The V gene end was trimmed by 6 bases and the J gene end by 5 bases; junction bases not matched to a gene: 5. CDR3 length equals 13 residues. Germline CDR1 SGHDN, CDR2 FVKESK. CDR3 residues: CASREQGVTEAFF. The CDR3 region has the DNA TGTGCCAGCAGAGAACAGGGGGTTACTGAAGCTTTCTTT.